These T cell receptor beta chains were read from a single sample in a study of Ad26.COV2.S vaccination and SARS-CoV-2 variants. Some clones are missing from TCRdb's copy, which holds only in-frame ones; the method was immunoSEQ multiplex PCR. The sample lists hundreds of thousands of clones; roughly 90% were seen once. Sequenced material: peripheral blood, taken in a trial of Ad26.COV2.S vaccine versus placebo. These receptors all come from a person between 18 and 60 years old who received the Ad26.COV2.S COVID-19 vaccine or a placebo. CDR3s include the opening cysteine and the closing phenylalanine or tryptophan. D genes are given only for firm matches.

J | D | V | DNA | CDR3
TRBJ2-1 | TRBD2 | TRBV15 | TGTGCCACCAGCACCTCAAAACTAGCGGACATTTACAATGAGCAGTTCTTC | CATSTSKLADIYNEQFF
TRBJ2-6 | . | TRBV18 | TGTGCCAGCTCACCAGCCGCAGGGTCCGGGGCCAACGTCCTGACTTTC | CASSPAAGSGANVLTF
TRBJ2-5 | TRBD1 | TRBV18 | TGTGCCAGCTCACCCACAGGGGGTGGGGAGACCCAGTACTTC | CASSPTGGGETQYF
TRBJ1-1 | . | TRBV6-5 | TGTGCCAGCAGGCCCCTGGGGATTCTGGCCACTGAAGCTTTCTTT | CASRPLGILATEAFF
TRBJ1-3 | . | TRBV4-3 | TGCGCCAGCAGCTCGGGAGGGTTTGGAAACACCATATATTTT | CASSSGGFGNTIYF
TRBJ1-6 | . | TRBV4-3 | TGCGCCAGCAGCCAAACAGGGAGGGAGAATTATTCACCCCTCCACTTT | CASSQTGRENYSPLHF
TRBJ2-1 | . | TRBV12-3/TRBV12-4 | TGTGCCAGCAGTTTTGTGGGCAATGAGCAGTTCTTC | CASSFVGNEQFF
TRBJ1-2 | . | TRBV12-3/TRBV12-4 | TGTGCCAGCAGACCTCGCAGGGAAAAGAACACCTTC | CASRPRREKNTF
TRBJ2-7 | TRBD2 | TRBV6-2/TRBV6-3 | TGTGCCAGCAGCGAGGGACTACCCACCTACGAGCAGTACTTC | CASSEGLPTYEQYF
TRBJ1-5 | TRBD1 | TRBV27 | TGTGCCAGCAGACCCACCGGGACAGGGGGTAGAAGCAATCAGCCCCAGCATTTT | CASRPTGTGGRSNQPQHF